Below, 25 T cell receptor beta chains from the same sample are listed, as sequenced in a study of tumor-infiltrating lymphocytes in primary liver carcinoma. Both RNA and DNA were isolated together from about 20-30 mg of bulk tissue that had not been sorted. Constant-region priming of roughly 0.45 ug total RNA yielded TCR beta cDNA. Investigators got TCR beta libraries out of three nested multiplex PCR rounds, done with slightly modified ARM-PCR. The first two PCR rounds, roughly 11 cycles each, used TRBV1-TRBV30 forward primers and a C-beta reverse primer. TCRdb recomputed calls from the multiplex PCR reads with MiXCR, one row per CDR3 protein. Among roughly 70,000 distinct CDR3 sequences listed, approximately 74% were seen once. The sequencing input was liver tumor tissue from sampling region 4. Specified subset: tumor region T4, right-lateral pole. These receptors were taken from a middle-aged man with primary liver carcinoma and hepatitis B virus infection.

In its sample, this clonotype was seen a few times. This may be a read error, as it is one base from a much larger clone. The chain carries TRBV6-1 and TRBJ2-3; TRBD2 is a possible D gene (6 bases). Trimming took 1 base from V and 4 from J, leaving 9 bases between them. This CDR3 is 14 amino acids long. CDR1 and CDR2 (germline): MNHNS, SASEGT. CDR3 nucleotide sequence: TGTGCCAGCAGTGAAGGACTAGGGTCAGATACGCAGTATTTT. It specifies CASSEGLGSDTQYF.

With respect to this clonotype: An end of the junction does not agree with germline; a read error may underlie this. This chain links TRBV11-3 with TRBJ2-7; a weak D match, TRBD1 (5 bases). This CDR3 is 14 amino acids long. CDR1 is SGHNT and CDR2 is YENEEA in the germline V gene. The CDR3 sequence: CASSPGEGDYDQYF. The CDR3 coding sequence is TGTGCCAGCAGCCCTGGAGAAGGGGATTACGACCAGTACTTC.

Of note for this clonotype: A much larger clone is a single base away; this may be a read error. The chain employs TRBV6-5 and TRBJ2-1; D possibly corresponds to TRBD2 (5 bases). Germline values: CDR1 MNHEY, CDR2 SVGAGI. The CDR3 consists of 16 residues. Trimming pared 5 bases from V and 0 bases from J, leaving 14 bases between. CDR3 nucleotides: TGTGCCAGCAGTCTGGGGATCAGCGGCTCCTACAATGAGCAGTTCTTC. It encodes CASSLGISGSYNEQFF.

On this clonotype itself: Since the CDR3 does not end with the conserved phenylalanine or tryptophan, this likely comes from a read error. Because the CDR3's place on the DNA is in doubt, the DNA is left out and the CDR3 is given as listed by TCRdb. The V and J genes are TRBV12-3 or TRBV12-4 and TRBJ2-2. The CDR3 has 13 amino acids, counting both end residues. This chain's CDR3 is CASSGYSTGEPFS.

On this clonotype: A read error may be the cause here, since a much bigger clone is one base away. The chain recombines TRBV11-1 with TRBJ2-7; D is perhaps TRBD2 (6 bases). CDR1 is SGHAT, CDR2 FQDESV, per germline (reference sequence). The length of the CDR3 is 15 residues. The CDR3 region is CTSSSSRDSSYKQYF. The CDR3 nucleotides read TGTACCAGCAGCTCATCCCGGGACTCCTCCTACAAGCAGTACTTC.

With respect to this clonotype: The germline gene is not matched at one end of the junction; a read error may be the cause. The V and J genes are TRBV4-1 and TRBJ2-7; the match to TRBD1 covers 9 bases. The CDR3 has 16 amino acids. From germline, CDR1 is MGHRA and CDR2 YSYEKL. The CDR3 sequence is CASSQEPPGQGYVQYF. CDR3 nucleotide sequence: TGCGCCAGCAGCCAAGAACCGCCGGGACAGGGCTACGTGCAGTACTTC.

This chain links TRBV29-1 with TRBJ2-7; 9 bases map to TRBD1. The CDR3 totals 14 residues. V lost 3 bases, J lost 4 bases, and 7 bases stayed unmatched. Looked up from germline, CDR1 is SQVTM and CDR2 is ANQGSEA. CDR3 in DNA: TGCAGCGTTGATTCGGGACAGGGTTCATACGAGCAGTACTTC. Amino acid sequence: CSVDSGQGSYEQYF.

This clonotype was detected only a few times. An end of the junction does not agree with germline; a read error may underlie this. V and J are TRBV29-1 and TRBJ1-5, with 8 bases aligning to TRBD1. The germline V gene has CDR1 SQVTM and CDR2 ANQGSEA. The CDR3 is made up of 14 amino acids. CDR3 nucleotide sequence: TGTAGCGTCTCGGCAGGGGGCGGCAATCAGCCCCAGCATTTT. Encoded protein: CSVSAGGGNQPQHF.

As for this clonotype: Relative to the germline gene, one junction end is altered; a read error may explain this. The rearrangement links TRBV6-6 to TRBJ2-3, with a possible D match to TRBD2 (5 bases). CDR1 is MNHNY, CDR2 SVGAGI, per germline (reference sequence). CDR3 length: 16 amino acids. The chain's CDR3 is CAGSPIAGEVTDTQYF. The CDR3 DNA follows: TGTGCCGGCAGTCCCATCGCGGGTGAAGTCACAGATACACAGTATTTT.

As to this clonotype: A junction boundary mismatches the germline segment, possibly from a read error. The chain uses TRBV6-1 and TRBJ1-5, with a possible D match to TRBD1 (6 bases). This CDR3 is 15 amino acids long. Germline CDR1 is MNHNS and CDR2 is SASEGT. Written as DNA, the CDR3 is TGTGCCAGCAATGAATATCAGGGGAGAGGACAGCCCCAGCATTTT. Translated, it gives CASNEYQGRGQPQHF.

The count of this clonotype is one. Without the conserved terminal phenylalanine or tryptophan, this CDR3 likely stems from a read error. The chain carries TRBV4-3 and TRBJ2-1, with a possible D match to TRBD2 (5 bases). This CDR3 region has 16 residues. Germline V gives CDR1 LGHNA, CDR2 YSLEER. The CDR3, as DNA: TGCGCCAGTAGCCAAGTACTAGTCTCTACCTACAATGAGCAGTTCTCC. Translated, it gives CASSQVLVSTYNEQFS.

J is TRBJ1-1 and V is TRBV11-2; 7 bases are a match to TRBD1. The CDR3 loop spans 15 amino acids. The V gene end was trimmed by 8 bases and the J gene end by 0 bases; junction bases not matched to a gene: 9. Germline V gene lookup returns CDR1 SGHAT and CDR2 FQNNGV. DNA for the CDR3: TGTGCCAGCCCATCCAGGGGGTTGGTGAACACTGAAGCTTTCTTT. Translating gives CASPSRGLVNTEAFF.

This clonotype was seen more than once but under ten times. The junction and the germline gene differ at one end; a read error may be behind it. This chain links TRBV4-2 with TRBJ2-2, with D possibly being TRBD1 (5 bases). This CDR3 has 17 residues. CDR1 and CDR2 from the germline V gene are LGHNA and YNFKEQ. DNA of the CDR3: TGTGCCAGCAGTCAAGATCTTGGGGCTGTGAACACCGGGGAGCTGTTTTTT. It codes for CASSQDLGAVNTGELFF.

This clonotype was seen at least ten times. The chain uses TRBV10-3 and TRBJ1-1, with unresolved D. The CDR3 loop spans 14 amino acids. CDR1 ENHRY and CDR2 SYGVKD come from the germline V gene. With 0 bases removed from V and 4 bases from J, the gap between germline ends came to 9 bases. The CDR3 coding sequence is TGTGCCATCAGTGAGTCGACGGTAAGCACTGAAGCTTTCTTT. Protein product: CAISESTVSTEAFF.

Worth noting for this clonotype: In this CDR3 the conserved last residue, phenylalanine or tryptophan, is missing, so a read error is likely. V and J are TRBV6-1 and TRBJ2-6; D not resolved. Germline V gene data show CDR1 as MNHNS and CDR2 as SASEGT. The CDR3 length is 15 residues. The V end lost 2 bases, the J end lost 4 bases, and 9 bases lay between the germline ends. The DNA for the CDR3 is TGTGCCAGCAGTGAATTATCCCAAGGGGCCAACGTCCTGACTTCC. Translation gives CASSELSQGANVLTS.

The V and J genes are TRBV10-2 and TRBJ2-7; D unresolved. Germline values: CDR1 WSHSY, CDR2 SAAADI. The CDR3 sequence is 13 residues long. The ends were cut back, 3 bases at V and 4 bases at J, with 10 bases in the middle. CDR3 protein: CASSEGSTYEQYF. CDR3 in DNA: TGCGCCAGCAGTGAAGGCTCGACGTACGAGCAGTACTTC.

As concerns this clonotype: This may stem from a read error, because a much larger clone lies one nucleotide away. This chain joins TRBV4-2 and TRBJ2-7; 13 bases align to TRBD2. The CDR3 covers 17 residues. The V gene's germline CDR1 is LGHNA and CDR2 YNFKEQ. The V segment lost 10 bases and the J segment 3 bases; nucleotides outside the gene matches: 15. The CDR3 DNA sequence: TGTGCCACTACTGGACTAGCGGGAGTTTATAAGTTCTACGAGCAGTACTTC. Its translation: CATTGLAGVYKFYEQYF.

The rearrangement uses TRBV27 and TRBJ2-7; D might be TRBD1 or TRBD2, each matching 5 bases. CDR1 is MNHEY, CDR2 SMNVEV, per germline (reference sequence). V was trimmed by 6 bases and J by 6 bases, leaving 24 bases between them. This CDR3 has 16 residues. CDR3 nucleotides: TGTGCCAGCAGGGAGTACGGGATGGATGTTGGGGCCGAGCAGTACTTC. It specifies CASREYGMDVGAEQYF.

A note on this clonotype: Here the CDR3 omits its conserved ending phenylalanine or tryptophan, so a read error is the likely source. The chain has TRBV11-2 and TRBJ2-5; 8 bases match TRBD2. CDR3 length: 16 residues. V lost 7 bases to trimming and J lost 4 bases; unmatched junction nucleotides: 14. Germline V gene sequence: CDR1 SGHAT, CDR2 FQNNGV. CDR3 in DNA: TGTGCCAGCAACCGAACTCCTGGCGGGGGGAGAGAGACCCAGTACCTC. It yields the protein CASNRTPGGGRETQYL.

This chain connects TRBV11-2 to TRBJ1-1; D perhaps matches TRBD1 (5 bases). Germline V CDR1 and CDR2: SGHAT, FQNNGV. V lost 9 bases, J lost 3 bases, and 23 bases lay in between. This CDR3 contains 16 residues. This CDR3 is CASSHRGLFADTEAFF. DNA of the CDR3: TGTGCCAGTAGCCATAGGGGACTCTTTGCAGACACTGAAGCTTTCTTT. The full variable domain, its missing parts supplied by reference TRBV11-2 and TRBJ1-1, is EAGVAQSPRYKIIEKRQSVAFWCNPISGHATLYWYQQILGQGPKLLIQFQNNGVVDDSQLPKDRFSAERLKGVDSTLKIQPAKLEDSAVYLCASSHRGLFADTEAFFGQGTRLTVV.

With regard to this clonotype: The junction does not match germline at one end; this may be a read error. This rearrangement joins TRBV11-2 to TRBJ2-7, with D tentatively TRBD2 (5 bases). The germline CDR1 and CDR2 sequences are SGHAT and FQNNGV. CDR3 size: 15 residues. The CDR3 is CASILGSGISGEQYF. As DNA, the CDR3 is TGTGCCAGCATCTTAGGTTCCGGGATCTCTGGCGAGCAGTACTTC.

In its sample, this clonotype was seen many times. The genes are TRBV28 and TRBJ2-5; D perhaps matches TRBD1 (6 bases). The length of the CDR3 is 16 residues. The germline CDR1 and CDR2 sequences are MDHEN and SYDVKM. Between the trimmed V and J ends, which lost 2 bases and 3 bases, there was a span of 16 bases. The DNA of the CDR3 is TGTGCCAGCAGTTTAGCCTATGGGGACAAAAAAGAGACCCAGTACTTC. Protein: CASSLAYGDKKETQYF.

This clonotype was counted ten times or more. V is TRBV28 and J is TRBJ2-2, with TRBD1 matching 8 bases. The J segment lost 3 bases and the V segment lost 6 bases, leaving 6 bases of the junction unmatched. Germline loops: CDR1 MDHEN, CDR2 SYDVKM. The CDR3 runs 15 residues. CDR3 protein: CASRTGQGDTGELFF. CDR3 nucleotides: TGTGCCAGCAGGACCGGACAGGGCGACACCGGGGAGCTGTTTTTT.

As concerns this clonotype: A single base separates this from a much larger clone, so it may be a read error. This chain uses TRBV11-2 with TRBJ2-3, with TRBD1 identical over 7 bases. The CDR3 consists of 16 residues. Germline V gene lookup returns CDR1 SGHAT and CDR2 FQNNGV. J gave up 7 bases and V 5 bases, and 15 bases lay outside the gene matches. DNA for the CDR3: TGTGCCAGCAGCCGGACGCGACAGGGAAGGGGATATACGCAGTATTTT. This codes for CASSRTRQGRGYTQYF.

This clonotype was detected many times. The chain joins TRBV6-6 to TRBJ2-7, with 10 bases lining up with TRBD2. Germline-derived CDR1 and CDR2 are MNHNY and SVGAGI (reference sequence). The CDR3 has 16 amino acids. With V trimmed by 5 bases and J by 2 bases, 9 bases remained unmatched. CDR3 bases: TGTGCCAGCAGTCATCGAGCGGGAGGGCCTACCTACGAGCAGTACTTC. This sequence encodes CASSHRAGGPTYEQYF.